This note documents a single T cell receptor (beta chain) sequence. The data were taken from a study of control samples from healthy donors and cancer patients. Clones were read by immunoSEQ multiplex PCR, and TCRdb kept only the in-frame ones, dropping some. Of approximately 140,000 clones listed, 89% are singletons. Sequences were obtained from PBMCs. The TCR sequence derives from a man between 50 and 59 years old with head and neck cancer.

This CDR3 is CASSQSSTAPYNEQFF. DNA of the CDR3: TGTGCCAGCAGCCAAAGCTCGACCGCTCCCTACAATGAGCAGTTCTTC. This chain links TRBV3-1 (or the pseudogene TRBV3-2) with TRBJ2-1; no firm D call. The CDR3 sequence is 16 residues long. Looked up from germline, CDR1 is LGHDT and CDR2 is YNNKEL (reference sequence). The V and J ends lost 2 bases and 2 bases respectively, with 13 bases between them.